Given below is one TCR beta chain in context. There are a few counts of this clone. The specificity of this receptor is unknown. No quality values exist for individual bases; no much larger clone is one base distant. The CDR1 and CDR2 encoded by the germline V gene are SGHTA and FQGNSA. Inclusive of the bounding cysteine and phenylalanine, the CDR3 is 13 residues long. The sequence is cut down to CDR3 DNA, 39 bases in frame from base 1. V was cut back by 1 base and J by 4 bases, leaving a gap of 6 bases between them. This sample stems from a study of control samples from healthy donors and cancer patients (TCRdb year 2020). The library was built by means of the immunoSEQ multiplex PCR assay. TCRdb's version of the immuneACCESS table is confined to in-frame rearrangements and falls short of the full clone set. An unresolved V gene accounts for under half of the shortfall where checked; the remainder is of unknown origin. This sample is represented by tens of thousands of clones; 75% to 95% of them were singletons. Roughly 14% of the sample rests with the top ten.

Sequencing used blood. The clonotype originates from a man aged 30-40 years in good health. The rearranged segments are TRBV7-2 and TRBJ2-3; no D gene can be assigned with confidence. The CDR3 reads CASSLGPADTQYF. The sequenced DNA: TGTGCCAGCAGCTTAGGTCCAGCAGATACGCAGTATTTT. This CDR3, with the reference TRBV7-2 and TRBJ2-3 proteins standing in past its ends, gives the full variable domain GAGVSQSPSNKVTEKGKDVELRCDPISGHTALYWYRQSLGQGLEFLIYFQGNSAPDKSGLPSDRFSAERTGGSVSTLTIQRTQQEDSAVYLCASSLGPADTQYFGPGTRLTVL.